The source of this T cell receptor (beta chain) is a study of shared clonotypes between healthy human individuals. Deletions cut 0 bases from V and 4 bases from J, with 9 bases between. The CDR3 is 14 amino acids. Germline-derived CDR1 and CDR2 are MNHEY and SVGAGI. TCRdb's table, derived via immunoSEQ multiplex PCR, lists solely in-frame clones and lacks some. The sample yields about 2 million clones, about 95% seen once. This receptor was identified in a man aged 18 to 29 in good health. The sample consisted of naive CD4+ T cells sorted from blood. Subset specified: CD45RA+ positively selected. The V and J genes are TRBV6-5 and TRBJ1-2, with D uncertain. CDR3 DNA: TGTGCCAGCAGTTACTCTACACAGTCCTATGGCTACACCTTC. Residues: CASSYSTQSYGYTF.